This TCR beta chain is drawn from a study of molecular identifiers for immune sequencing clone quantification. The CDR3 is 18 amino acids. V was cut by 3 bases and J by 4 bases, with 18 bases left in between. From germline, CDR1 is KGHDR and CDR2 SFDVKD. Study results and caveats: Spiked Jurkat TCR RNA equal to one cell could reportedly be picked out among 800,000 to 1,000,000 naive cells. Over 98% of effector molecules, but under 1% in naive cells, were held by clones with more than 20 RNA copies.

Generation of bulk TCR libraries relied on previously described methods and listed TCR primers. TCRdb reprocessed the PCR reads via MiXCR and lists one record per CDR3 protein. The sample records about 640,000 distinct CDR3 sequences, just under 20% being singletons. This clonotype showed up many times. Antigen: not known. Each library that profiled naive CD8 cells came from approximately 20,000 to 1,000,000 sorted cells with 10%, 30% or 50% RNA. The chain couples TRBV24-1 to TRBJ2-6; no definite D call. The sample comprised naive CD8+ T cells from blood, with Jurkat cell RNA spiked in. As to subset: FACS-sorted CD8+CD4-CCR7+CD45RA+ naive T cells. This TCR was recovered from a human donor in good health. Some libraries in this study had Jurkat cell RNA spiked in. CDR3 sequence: CATSDAGFTGSGANVLTF. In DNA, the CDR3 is TGTGCCACCAGTGATGCCGGCTTTACTGGGTCAGGGGCCAACGTCCTGACTTTC.